This T cell receptor (beta chain) is drawn from a study of blood T cells in healthy people across ages. Broader study findings: Relative to aged donors, long-lived donors carried more naive CD4+ cells and displayed higher diversity. A strong correlation between TCR beta diversity and naive T cell percentage was seen.

As regards this clonotype: Its cognate antigen is unknown.

A second PCR, run for about 7 to 11 cycles, used a sample-barcoded 5' primer plus a J-beta primer mix. TCRdb ran MiXCR on the 5' RACE reads and lists one entry per CDR3 protein. The data hold roughly 1,700,000 distinct CDR3 sequences, with roughly 30% observed a single time. Per individual sample, total RNA of at least 6 micrograms was extracted. The origin of this receptor is a woman in her thirties in good health. Specimen: blood.

The DNA of the CDR3 is TGTGCCAGCAACGCGGGCGTCGTTTACGGGACCCAGTACTTC. Protein sequence: CASNAGVVYGTQYF. The chain is built from TRBV28 and TRBJ2-5, with D perhaps TRBD2 (5 bases). Germline CDR1 is MDHEN and CDR2 is SYDVKM. This CDR3 spans 14 amino acids. V lost 7 bases, J lost 7 bases, and 19 bases lay in between.